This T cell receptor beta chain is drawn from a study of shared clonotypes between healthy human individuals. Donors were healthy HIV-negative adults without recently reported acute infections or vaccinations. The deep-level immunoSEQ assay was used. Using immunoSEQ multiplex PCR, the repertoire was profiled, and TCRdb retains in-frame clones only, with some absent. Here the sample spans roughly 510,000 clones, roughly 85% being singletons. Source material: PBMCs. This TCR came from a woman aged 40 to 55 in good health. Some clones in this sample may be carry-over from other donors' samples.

Written as DNA, the CDR3 is TGCGCCAGCAGCCAAGGGTCGGGCAATCAGCCCCAGCATTTT. This codes for CASSQGSGNQPQHF. The chain recombines TRBV5-1 with TRBJ1-5; no clear D gene. Per the germline V gene, CDR1 is SGHRS and CDR2 is YFSETQ. This CDR3 has 14 amino acids. V shed 4 bases and J shed 2 bases, with 10 bases lying between them. Filled out from reference TRBV5-1 and TRBJ1-5, the complete variable domain reads KAGVTQTPRYLIKTRGQQVTLSCSPISGHRSVSWYQQTPGQGLQFLFEYFSETQRNKGNFPGRFSGRQFSNSRSEMNVSTLELGDSALYLCASSQGSGNQPQHFGDGTRLSIL.